The 28 T cell receptor beta chains in this list originate from one sample, sequenced in a study of blood T cell repertoires in COVID-19. Profiled with immunoSEQ multiplex PCR; TCRdb holds only in-frame clones, not every one. The sample holds some 200,000 clones, 85% to 90% seen once. The sample consisted of peripheral blood. Every receptor here comes from a man in his late teens or twenties with active or convalescent COVID-19.

This chain links TRBV3-1 (or the pseudogene TRBV3-2) with TRBJ2-7; D is undetermined. CDR1 LGHDT and CDR2 YNNKEL come from the germline V gene (reference sequence). The CDR3 extends over 12 amino acids. V lost 0 bases to trimming and J lost 7 bases, with 7 bases between them. Here the CDR3 DNA reads TGTGCCAGCAGCCAAGACCCCAGTGAGCAGTACTTC. It yields the protein CASSQDPSEQYF.

CDR3 sequence: CASSEWQGGNTEAFF. The CDR3, as DNA: TGTGCCAGCAGTGAGTGGCAGGGAGGGAACACTGAAGCTTTCTTT. The chain recombines TRBV6-1 with TRBJ1-1; maybe TRBD1 (5 bases). Trimming took off 3 bases at V and 1 base at J, with 12 bases between the two ends. Germline assignment: CDR1 MNHNS and CDR2 SASEGT. The CDR3 contains 15 residues.

The V and J genes are TRBV18 and TRBJ1-1; D gene ambiguous. CDR1 and CDR2 from the germline V gene are KGHSH and LQKENI. The CDR3 extends over 13 amino acids. Trimming cost V 3 bases and J 10 bases, with 15 bases left between them. CDR3 amino acids: CASSPQSVLGAFF. The CDR3 region has the DNA TGTGCCAGCTCACCGCAAAGCGTTCTGGGAGCTTTCTTT.

The gene calls are TRBV10-3 and TRBJ1-3; 7 bases map to TRBD1. The CDR3 extends over 15 amino acids. CDR1 is ENHRY and CDR2 is SYGVKD in the germline V gene. Trimming took 11 bases from V and 0 from J; bases not matched to a gene: 10. In DNA, the CDR3 is TGTGCCGTAAGCGTGACAGGGATCTCTGGAAACACCATATATTTT. Encoded protein: CAVSVTGISGNTIYF.

This clone was counted ten times or more. The V and J genes are TRBV25-1 and TRBJ2-1, with 10 bases matching TRBD2. The CDR3 covers 14 residues. Germline CDR1 reads MGHDK; CDR2 reads SYGVNS. After removal of 8 bases from V and 3 bases from J, the junction contained 4 bases not matched to a gene. The DNA for the CDR3 is TGTGCCAGCTCCGGGACTAGCGACTACAATGAGCAGTTCTTC. It translates to CASSGTSDYNEQFF.

The chain carries TRBV7-6 and TRBJ2-7; the D gene is possibly TRBD1 (5 bases). Between the trimmed V and J ends, which lost 3 bases and 3 bases, there was a span of 9 bases. Per the germline V gene, CDR1 is SGHVS and CDR2 is FNYEAQ. CDR3 length: 13 residues. The CDR3 DNA reads TGTGCCAGCAGCTTGTTCCAGGGCTACGAGCAGTACTTC. This gives the protein CASSLFQGYEQYF.

The chain couples TRBV5-1 to TRBJ1-1; 9 nucleotides agree with TRBD1. The CDR3 contains 15 residues. V lost 4 bases and J lost 4; bases outside the gene matches: 8. The V gene's germline CDR1 is SGHRS and CDR2 YFSETQ. The CDR3 loop reads CASSPNRGRRTEAFF. DNA for the CDR3: TGCGCCAGCAGCCCGAACAGGGGGCGCCGCACTGAAGCTTTCTTT.

In its sample, this clone was seen once. The J gene is TRBJ2-1, the V gene TRBV25-1, with 9 bases matching TRBD1. Germline CDR1 is MGHDK and CDR2 is SYGVNS. This CDR3 is 13 amino acids long. V was clipped by 6 bases and J by 6 bases; unmatched bases: 3. DNA of the CDR3: TGTGCCAGCAGGGGACAGGGTGGCAATGAGCAGTTCTTC. This translates into CASRGQGGNEQFF.

The rearrangement links TRBV28 to TRBJ2-3; TRBD2 aligns across 11 bases. The length of the CDR3 is 16 residues. V dropped 5 bases and J dropped 2; count of bases not matched to a gene: 6. The germline V gene has CDR1 MDHEN and CDR2 SYDVKM. CDR3 region: CASSARLAGHTDTQYF. The CDR3 region has the DNA TGTGCCAGCAGTGCACGACTAGCGGGACACACAGATACGCAGTATTTT.

The sample holds one count of this clone. This rearrangement joins TRBV11-2 to TRBJ2-3, with D tentatively TRBD2 (5 bases). Trimming stripped 2 bases from V and 0 bases from J, with 9 bases between. The CDR3 loop spans 15 amino acids. From germline, CDR1 is SGHAT and CDR2 FQNNGV. CDR3 DNA: TGTGCCAGCAGCTTACGGCGGGTGAGCACAGATACGCAGTATTTT. This codes for CASSLRRVSTDTQYF.

V is TRBV2 and J is TRBJ2-3; perhaps TRBD2 as D (5 bases). V dropped 11 bases and J dropped 2 bases, with 20 bases sitting between them. The CDR3 has 15 residues. CDR1 is SNHLY, CDR2 FYNNEI, per germline. CDR3: CASSLGGPVTDTQYF. The DNA of the CDR3 is TGTGCCTCGTCGCTTGGCGGGCCTGTCACAGATACGCAGTATTTT.

The chain is built from TRBV5-4 and TRBJ2-1; 11 bases line up with TRBD2. There are 16 residues in the CDR3. CDR1 and CDR2 (germline): SGHNT, YYREEE (reference sequence). J lost 8 bases, V lost 4 bases, and 11 bases had no gene match. CDR3 in amino acids: CASSQELAGVTYEQFF. The DNA for the CDR3 is TGTGCCAGCAGCCAAGAACTAGCGGGAGTTACCTATGAGCAGTTCTTC.

J is TRBJ1-5 and V is TRBV6-5, with 10 bases matching TRBD1. The germline CDR1 and CDR2 sequences are MNHEY and SVGAGI. The CDR3 has 15 residues. With 10 bases clipped from V and 3 bases from J, the junction kept 9 bases outside the gene matches. CDR3 sequence reads: CATQPGQGNNQPQHF. Here the CDR3 DNA reads TGTGCCACCCAACCGGGACAGGGGAACAATCAGCCCCAGCATTTT.

This rearrangement joins TRBV30 to TRBJ2-7; TRBD2 aligns across 10 bases. The germline V gene encodes CDR1 GTSNPN and CDR2 SVGIG (reference sequence). The V and J ends lost 0 bases and 3 bases, in that order; junction bases with no gene match: 5. The CDR3 is 15 amino acids. The CDR3 coding sequence is TGTGCCTGGAGTGTAAGGGCTAGCGGGAGCTACGAGCAGTACTTC. Its protein is CAWSVRASGSYEQYF.

The rearrangement joins TRBV5-1 to TRBJ2-7; 10 nucleotides agree with TRBD1. The germline gives CDR1 SGHRS, CDR2 YFSETQ. The V and J ends lost 3 bases and 2 bases, in that order; junction bases with no gene match: 5. The CDR3 runs to 15 residues. The DNA for the CDR3 is TGCGCCAGCAGCTCGGGACAGGGGACTACCTACGAGCAGTACTTC. Protein product: CASSSGQGTTYEQYF.

CDR3 nucleotide sequence: TGTGCCAGCAGCCTCCTTCCGGGACTGAAGACCCTTCGTGAGGTAGACGAGCAGTTCTTC. Translating it yields CASSLLPGLKTLREVDEQFF. This rearrangement joins TRBV5-5 to TRBJ2-1, with D perhaps matching TRBD2 (6 bases). The CDR3 has 20 residues. Deletions cut 4 bases from V and 10 bases from J, with 36 bases between. CDR1 and CDR2 from the germline V gene are SGHKS and YYEKEE (reference sequence).

The rearrangement joins TRBV3-1 (or the pseudogene TRBV3-2) to TRBJ1-6; 10 bases fit TRBD1. V lost 1 base, J lost 10 bases, and 1 base stayed unmatched. This CDR3 has 14 amino acids. CDR1 and CDR2 from the germline V gene are LGHDT and YNNKEL (reference sequence). The CDR3 nucleotides are TGTGCCAGCAGCCAAGGACAGGGGGCATCACCCCTCCACTTT. As protein: CASSQGQGASPLHF.

The sample holds a few counts of this clone. The chain couples TRBV2 to TRBJ2-7, with D tentatively TRBD2 (6 bases). The V and J ends lost 4 bases and 2 bases respectively, with 6 bases between them. The CDR3 consists of 12 residues. Per germline, CDR1 SNHLY and CDR2 FYNNEI. This CDR3 reads CASSGEAYEQYF. In DNA form, the CDR3 reads TGTGCCAGCAGTGGGGAGGCCTACGAGCAGTACTTC.

This clone was detected only a few times. The chain uses TRBV18 and TRBJ2-1; 10 nucleotides align to TRBD2. CDR1 is KGHSH, CDR2 LQKENI, per germline. The J segment lost 4 bases and the V segment lost 4 bases, leaving 7 bases of the junction unmatched. CDR3 length: 16 amino acids. The CDR3 DNA sequence: TGTGCCAGCTCACAGTCAGCGGGAGGGAGGTACAATGAGCAGTTCTTC. It yields the protein CASSQSAGGRYNEQFF.

The rearrangement uses TRBV28 and TRBJ2-1; possibly TRBD2 for D (6 bases). Germline V gene lookup returns CDR1 MDHEN and CDR2 SYDVKM. The CDR3 loop spans 14 amino acids. V shed 5 bases and J shed 5 bases, with 13 bases lying between them. CDR3: CASSPAGTNNEQFF. DNA for the CDR3: TGTGCCAGCAGTCCTGCGGGGACCAACAATGAGCAGTTCTTC.

The chain joins TRBV11-2 to TRBJ2-5; TRBD2 aligns across 13 bases. Germline lookup yields CDR1 SGHAT and CDR2 FQNNGV. This CDR3 is built from 15 residues. With 5 bases clipped from V and 6 bases from J, the junction kept 6 bases outside the gene matches. The CDR3 DNA reads TGTGCCAGCAGCCTCGGACTAGCGGGAGAGAAGACCCAGTACTTC. It is translated as CASSLGLAGEKTQYF.

The J gene is TRBJ2-1, the V gene TRBV27, with TRBD2 matching over 8 bases. J gave up 4 bases and V 6 bases, and 11 bases lay outside the gene matches. Germline-derived CDR1 and CDR2 are MNHEY and SMNVEV (reference sequence). There are 16 residues in the CDR3. The CDR3 sequence: CASSLHNSGKYNEQFF. CDR3 in DNA: TGTGCCAGCAGCCTTCATAATAGCGGGAAGTACAATGAGCAGTTCTTC.

V gene TRBV28 combines with J gene TRBJ2-7, with 7 positions matching TRBD2. With V trimmed by 7 bases and J by 2 bases, 14 bases remained unmatched. CDR1 MDHEN and CDR2 SYDVKM come from the germline V gene. This CDR3 has 16 amino acids. The CDR3 sequence is CASNTGTKGAAYEQYF. CDR3 sequence (DNA): TGTGCCAGCAATACCGGGACTAAGGGAGCGGCCTACGAGCAGTACTTC.

The chain is built from TRBV5-1 and TRBJ2-7; the D is unclear. The CDR3 length is 15 residues. Germline lookup yields CDR1 SGHRS and CDR2 YFSETQ. Trimming pared 4 bases from V and 5 bases from J, leaving 19 bases between. Written as DNA, the CDR3 is TGCGCCAGCAGCCCTTCGGAGTGGCCTAGAAACGAGCAGTACTTC. Its translation is CASSPSEWPRNEQYF.

The chain employs TRBV27 and TRBJ2-1, with a possible D match to TRBD1 (5 bases). V lost 8 bases and J 0 bases, leaving 11 bases between the germline ends. CDR1 is MNHEY and CDR2 is SMNVEV in the germline V gene (reference sequence). CDR3 size: 14 residues. The CDR3 DNA reads TGTGCCAGCCGCCGCGACAGCTCCTACAATGAGCAGTTCTTC. Translating gives CASRRDSSYNEQFF.

The chain couples TRBV27 to TRBJ1-5, with 7 positions matching TRBD1. Germline V lookup: CDR1 MNHEY, CDR2 SMNVEV (reference sequence). The CDR3 has 14 amino acids. Trimming cost V 7 bases and J 2 bases; bases outside gene matches: 5. CDR3 bases: TGTGCCAGCAAATTGGGGACAGGCAATCAGCCCCAGCATTTT. Translated, it gives CASKLGTGNQPQHF.

This chain joins TRBV10-3 and TRBJ1-4; D is possibly TRBD1 (5 bases). V was clipped by 2 bases and J by 8 bases, with 12 bases between them. Germline CDR1 reads ENHRY; CDR2 reads SYGVKD. The CDR3 covers 14 residues. In DNA form, the CDR3 reads TGTGCCATCAGTGAGGCAGGGAATCGGGAAAAACTGTTTTTT. Translation: CAISEAGNREKLFF.

The chain has TRBV27 and TRBJ2-7; the match to TRBD1 covers 7 bases. CDR1 and CDR2 from the germline V gene are MNHEY and SMNVEV (reference sequence). This CDR3 is 15 amino acids long. The junction had 8 bases not matched to a gene; V was cut back by 6 bases and J by 0 bases. The CDR3 bases are TGTGCCAGCAGGATCGGACAGGCCCTCTCCTACGAGCAGTACTTC. The encoded protein is CASRIGQALSYEQYF.